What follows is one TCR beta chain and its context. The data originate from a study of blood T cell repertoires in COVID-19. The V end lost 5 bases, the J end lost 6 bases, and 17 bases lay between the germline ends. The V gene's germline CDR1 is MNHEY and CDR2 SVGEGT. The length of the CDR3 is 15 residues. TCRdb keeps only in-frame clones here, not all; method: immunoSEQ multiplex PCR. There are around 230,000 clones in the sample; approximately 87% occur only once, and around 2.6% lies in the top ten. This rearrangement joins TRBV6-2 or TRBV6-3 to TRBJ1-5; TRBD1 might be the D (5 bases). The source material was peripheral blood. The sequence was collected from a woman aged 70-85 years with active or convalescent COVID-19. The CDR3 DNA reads TGTGCCAGCAGTCCACGGCCCCAAGGGGTTCAGCCCCAGCATTTT. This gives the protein CASSPRPQGVQPQHF.